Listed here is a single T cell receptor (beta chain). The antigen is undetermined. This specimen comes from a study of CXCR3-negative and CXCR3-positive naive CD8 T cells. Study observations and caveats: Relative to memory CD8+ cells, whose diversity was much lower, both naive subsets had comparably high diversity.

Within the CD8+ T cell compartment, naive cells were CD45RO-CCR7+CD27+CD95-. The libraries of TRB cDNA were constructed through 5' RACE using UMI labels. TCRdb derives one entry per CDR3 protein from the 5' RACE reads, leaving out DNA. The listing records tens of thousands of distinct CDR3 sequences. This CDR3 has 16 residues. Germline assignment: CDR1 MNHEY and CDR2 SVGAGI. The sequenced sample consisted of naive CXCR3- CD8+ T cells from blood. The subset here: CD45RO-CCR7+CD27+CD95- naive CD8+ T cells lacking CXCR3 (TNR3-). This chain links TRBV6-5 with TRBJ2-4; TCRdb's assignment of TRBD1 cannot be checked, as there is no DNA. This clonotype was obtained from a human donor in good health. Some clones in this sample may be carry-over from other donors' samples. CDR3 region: CASSPGLAGAGNIQYF.